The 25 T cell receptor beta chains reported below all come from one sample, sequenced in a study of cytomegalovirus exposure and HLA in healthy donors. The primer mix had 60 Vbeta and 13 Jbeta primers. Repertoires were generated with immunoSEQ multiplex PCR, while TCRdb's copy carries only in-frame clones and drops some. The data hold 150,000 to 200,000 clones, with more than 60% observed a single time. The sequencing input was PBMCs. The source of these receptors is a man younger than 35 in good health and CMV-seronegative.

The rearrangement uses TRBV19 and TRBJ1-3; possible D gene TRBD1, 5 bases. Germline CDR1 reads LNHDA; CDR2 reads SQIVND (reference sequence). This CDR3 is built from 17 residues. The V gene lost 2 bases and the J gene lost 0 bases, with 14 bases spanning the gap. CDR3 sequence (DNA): TGTGCCAGTAGTATATTAGGAACAGGCAGCTCTGGAAACACCATATATTTT. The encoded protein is CASSILGTGSSGNTIYF.

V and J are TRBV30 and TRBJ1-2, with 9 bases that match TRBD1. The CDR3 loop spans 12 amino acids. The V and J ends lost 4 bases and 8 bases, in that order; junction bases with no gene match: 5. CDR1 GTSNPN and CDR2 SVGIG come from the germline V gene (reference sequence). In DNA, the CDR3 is TGTGCCTGGATAACAGGGGGCGGCGGCTACACCTTC. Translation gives CAWITGGGGYTF.

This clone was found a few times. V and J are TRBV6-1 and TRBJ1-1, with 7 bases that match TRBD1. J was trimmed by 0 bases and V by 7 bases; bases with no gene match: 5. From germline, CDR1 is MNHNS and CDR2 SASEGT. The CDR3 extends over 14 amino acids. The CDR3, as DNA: TGTGCCAGCACCTTGACAGGGATGAACACTGAAGCTTTCTTT. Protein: CASTLTGMNTEAFF.

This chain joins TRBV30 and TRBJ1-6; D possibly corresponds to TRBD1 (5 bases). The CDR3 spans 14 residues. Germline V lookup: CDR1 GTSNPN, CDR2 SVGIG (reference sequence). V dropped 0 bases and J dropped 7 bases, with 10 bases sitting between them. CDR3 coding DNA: TGTGCCTGGAGTGTACTCGCAGGGAATTCACCCCTCCACTTT. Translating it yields CAWSVLAGNSPLHF.

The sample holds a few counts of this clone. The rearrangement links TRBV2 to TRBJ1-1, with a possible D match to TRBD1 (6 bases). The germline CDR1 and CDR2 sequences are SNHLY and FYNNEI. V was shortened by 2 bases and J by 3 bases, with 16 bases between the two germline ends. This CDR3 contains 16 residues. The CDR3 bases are TGTGCCAGCAGTGAATTCGTAGGGACACAATACACTGAAGCTTTCTTT. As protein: CASSEFVGTQYTEAFF.

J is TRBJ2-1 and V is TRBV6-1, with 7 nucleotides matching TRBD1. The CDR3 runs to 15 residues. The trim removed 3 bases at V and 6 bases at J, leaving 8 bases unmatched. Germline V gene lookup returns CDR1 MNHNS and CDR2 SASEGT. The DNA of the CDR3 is TGTGCCAGCAGTGACTACGGCAGGGGGACCAATGAGCAGTTCTTC. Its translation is CASSDYGRGTNEQFF.

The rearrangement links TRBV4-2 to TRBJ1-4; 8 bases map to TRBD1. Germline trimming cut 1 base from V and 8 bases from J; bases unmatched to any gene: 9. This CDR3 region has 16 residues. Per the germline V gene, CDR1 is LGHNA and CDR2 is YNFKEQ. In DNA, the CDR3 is TGTGCCAGCAGCCAAGCAGAAACAGGGGGATGGGAAAAACTGTTTTTT. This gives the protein CASSQAETGGWEKLFF.

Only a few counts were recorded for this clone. The CDR3 bases are TGTGCCAGCAGCCCCACTCGGACTAGCACAGATACGCAGTATTTT. It encodes CASSPTRTSTDTQYF. The rearrangement links TRBV9 to TRBJ2-3; D is perhaps TRBD2 (5 bases). The CDR3 runs to 15 residues. V gave up 4 bases and J gave up 0 bases, with 12 bases separating them. The V gene's germline CDR1 is SGDLS and CDR2 YYNGEE.

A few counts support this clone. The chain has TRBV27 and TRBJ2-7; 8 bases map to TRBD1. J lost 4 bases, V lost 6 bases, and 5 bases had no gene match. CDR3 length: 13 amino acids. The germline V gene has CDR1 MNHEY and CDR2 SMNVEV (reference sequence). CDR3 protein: CASSLGTGYEQYF. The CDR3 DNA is TGTGCCAGCAGCCTGGGGACAGGATACGAGCAGTACTTC.

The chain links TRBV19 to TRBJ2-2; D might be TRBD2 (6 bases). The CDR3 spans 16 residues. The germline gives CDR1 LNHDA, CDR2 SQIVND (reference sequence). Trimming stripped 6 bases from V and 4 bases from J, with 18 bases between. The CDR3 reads CASSRTPGLGTGELFF. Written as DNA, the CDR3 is TGTGCCAGTAGCCGTACCCCGGGACTGGGCACCGGGGAGCTGTTTTTT.

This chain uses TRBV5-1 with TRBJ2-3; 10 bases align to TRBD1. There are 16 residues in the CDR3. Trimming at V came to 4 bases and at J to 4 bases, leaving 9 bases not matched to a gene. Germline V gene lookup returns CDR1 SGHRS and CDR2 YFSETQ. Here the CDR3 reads CASSGLTGGVSDTQYF. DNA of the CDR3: TGCGCCAGCAGCGGTTTGACAGGGGGCGTTTCAGATACGCAGTATTTT.

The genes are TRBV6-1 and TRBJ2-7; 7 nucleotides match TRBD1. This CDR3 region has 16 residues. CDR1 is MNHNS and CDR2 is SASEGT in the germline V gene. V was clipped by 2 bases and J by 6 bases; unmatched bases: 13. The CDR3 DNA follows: TGTGCCAGCAGTGAAATCCCGGCAGGGGGAATACGCGAGCAGTACTTC. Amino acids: CASSEIPAGGIREQYF.

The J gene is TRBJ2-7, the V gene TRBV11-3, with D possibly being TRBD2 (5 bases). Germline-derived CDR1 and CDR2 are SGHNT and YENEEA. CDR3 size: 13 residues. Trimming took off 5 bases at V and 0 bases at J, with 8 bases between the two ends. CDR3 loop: CASSVRDSYEQYF. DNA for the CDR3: TGTGCCAGCAGCGTCCGGGACTCCTACGAGCAGTACTTC.

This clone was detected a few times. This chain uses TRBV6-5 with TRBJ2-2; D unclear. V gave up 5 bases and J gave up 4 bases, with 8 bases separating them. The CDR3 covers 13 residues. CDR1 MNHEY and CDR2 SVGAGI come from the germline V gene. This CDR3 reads CASSHYITGELFF. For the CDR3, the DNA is TGTGCCAGCAGTCACTACATCACCGGGGAGCTGTTTTTT.

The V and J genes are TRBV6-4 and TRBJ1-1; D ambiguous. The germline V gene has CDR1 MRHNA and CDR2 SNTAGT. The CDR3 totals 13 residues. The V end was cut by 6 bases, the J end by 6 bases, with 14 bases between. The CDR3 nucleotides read TGTGCCAGCAGAAAATACAGTTACGCTGAAGCTTTCTTT. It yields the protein CASRKYSYAEAFF.

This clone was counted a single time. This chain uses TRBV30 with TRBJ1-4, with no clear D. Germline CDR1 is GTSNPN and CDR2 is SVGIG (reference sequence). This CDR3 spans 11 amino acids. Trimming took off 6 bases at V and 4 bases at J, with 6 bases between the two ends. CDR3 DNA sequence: TGTGCCTGTCAGATTAATGAAAAACTGTTTTTT. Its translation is CACQINEKLFF.

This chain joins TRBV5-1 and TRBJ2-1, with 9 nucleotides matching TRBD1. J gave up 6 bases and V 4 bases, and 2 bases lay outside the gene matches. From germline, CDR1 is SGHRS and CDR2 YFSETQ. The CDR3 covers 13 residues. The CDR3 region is CASSPDRGNEQFF. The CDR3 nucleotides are TGCGCCAGCAGCCCGGACAGGGGCAATGAGCAGTTCTTC.

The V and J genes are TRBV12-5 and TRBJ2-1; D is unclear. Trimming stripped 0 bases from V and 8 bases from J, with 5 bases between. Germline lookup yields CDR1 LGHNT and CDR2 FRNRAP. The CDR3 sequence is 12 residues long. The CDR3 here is CASGLVRDEQFF. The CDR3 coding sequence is TGTGCTAGTGGTTTGGTACGGGATGAGCAGTTCTTC.

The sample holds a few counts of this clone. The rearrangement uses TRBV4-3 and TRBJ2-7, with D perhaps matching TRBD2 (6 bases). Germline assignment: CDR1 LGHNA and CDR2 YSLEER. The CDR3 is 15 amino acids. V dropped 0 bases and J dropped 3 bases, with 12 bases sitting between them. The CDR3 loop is CASSQDGASVYEQYF. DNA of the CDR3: TGCGCCAGCAGCCAAGATGGGGCTAGCGTCTACGAGCAGTACTTC.

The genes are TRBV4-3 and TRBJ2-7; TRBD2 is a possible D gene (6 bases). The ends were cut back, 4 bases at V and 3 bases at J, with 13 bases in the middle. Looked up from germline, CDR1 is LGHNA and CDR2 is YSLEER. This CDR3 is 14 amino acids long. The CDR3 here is CASSRLHGGYEQYF. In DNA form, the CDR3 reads TGCGCCAGCAGCCGCCTCCACGGGGGCTACGAGCAGTACTTC.

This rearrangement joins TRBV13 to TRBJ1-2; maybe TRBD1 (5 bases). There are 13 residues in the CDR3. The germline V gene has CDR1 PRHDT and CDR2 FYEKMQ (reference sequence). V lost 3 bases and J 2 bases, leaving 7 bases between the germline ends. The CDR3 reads CASSFPGNYGYTF. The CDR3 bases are TGTGCCAGCAGCTTTCCAGGGAACTATGGCTACACCTTC.

Written as DNA, the CDR3 is TGTGCCAGCAGTGAAAGGGGACAGGGGGCGCGTTATGGCTACACCTTC. This sequence encodes CASSERGQGARYGYTF. V usage is TRBV6-1 and J usage is TRBJ1-2; the match to TRBD1 covers 12 bases. From germline, CDR1 is MNHNS and CDR2 SASEGT. The CDR3 has 16 residues. The junction had 6 bases not matched to a gene; V was cut back by 2 bases and J by 5 bases.

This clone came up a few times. Here the CDR3 DNA reads TGTGCCAGCAGTCAAGGACTAGCGGGGGTTCTCGAGCAGTACTTC. It encodes CASSQGLAGVLEQYF. The chain employs TRBV6-5 and TRBJ2-7; TRBD2 matches at 13 bases. V lost 5 bases to trimming and J lost 6 bases; unmatched junction nucleotides: 7. Germline V gives CDR1 MNHEY, CDR2 SVGAGI. This CDR3 region has 15 residues.

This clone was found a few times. CDR3 nucleotide sequence: TGTGCCAGCAGTTCCGGGACAGGGGGTTACGAGCAGTACTTC. This translates into CASSSGTGGYEQYF. The chain employs TRBV6-5 and TRBJ2-7, with 11 bases matching TRBD1. The V gene end was trimmed by 4 bases and the J gene end by 4 bases; junction bases not matched to a gene: 3. Germline V gene data show CDR1 as MNHEY and CDR2 as SVGAGI. CDR3 size: 14 residues.

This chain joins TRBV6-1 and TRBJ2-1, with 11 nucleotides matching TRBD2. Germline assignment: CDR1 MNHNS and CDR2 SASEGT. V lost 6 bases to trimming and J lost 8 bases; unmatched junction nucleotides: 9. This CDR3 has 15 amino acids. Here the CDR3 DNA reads TGTGCCAGCAGCAGACTAGCGGGGCTTCCCGATGAGCAGTTCTTC. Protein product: CASSRLAGLPDEQFF.